One TCR beta chain is described in this entry. Seattle's cohort entered during active infection and was followed longitudinally. The data were obtained in a study of blood T cell repertoires in COVID-19. Across the whole study: From the United States, Italy and Spain came samples of acute and convalescent COVID-19. PBMCs, B-cell-depleted T cells, or T cells were the source of the cDNA or gDNA that made up the material.

The CDR3 loop spans 13 amino acids. Germline V gene lookup returns CDR1 SGDLS and CDR2 YYNGEE. Germline trimming cut 4 bases from V and 6 bases from J; bases unmatched to any gene: 5. Authors' data handling: Amplifying reference gene primers gave estimates of nucleated cell counts. Profiling relied on immunoSEQ multiplex PCR, and the TCRdb table lists in-frame clones only, not all of them. The V and J calls and clone size are taken from that table; D and trimming were inferred from the DNA. The sample contains over 150,000 clones, 65% to 85% of which appear only once. This sequence joins TRBV9 and TRBJ1-1; 8 bases are a match to TRBD1. The sample was peripheral blood. The TCR originated in a woman in her forties with COVID-19, enrolled during active disease. The CDR3 reads CASSFQQGAEAFF. In nucleotides, the CDR3 is TGTGCCAGCAGCTTTCAACAGGGGGCTGAAGCTTTCTTT.